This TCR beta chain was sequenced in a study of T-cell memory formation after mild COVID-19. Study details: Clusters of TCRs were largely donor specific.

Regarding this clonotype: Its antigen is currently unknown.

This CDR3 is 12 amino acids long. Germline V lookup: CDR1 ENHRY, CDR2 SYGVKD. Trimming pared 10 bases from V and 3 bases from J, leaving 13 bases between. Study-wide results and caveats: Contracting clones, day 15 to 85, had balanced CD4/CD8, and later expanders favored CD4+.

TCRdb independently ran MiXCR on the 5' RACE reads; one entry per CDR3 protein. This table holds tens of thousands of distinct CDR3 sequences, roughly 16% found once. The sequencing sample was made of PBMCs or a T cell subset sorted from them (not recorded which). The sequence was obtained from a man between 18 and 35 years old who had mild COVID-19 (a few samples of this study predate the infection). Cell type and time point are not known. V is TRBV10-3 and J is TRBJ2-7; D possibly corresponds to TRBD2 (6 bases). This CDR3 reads CATRGMGYEQYV. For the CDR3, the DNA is TGTGCCACCCGCGGGATGGGCTACGAGCAGTACGTC.